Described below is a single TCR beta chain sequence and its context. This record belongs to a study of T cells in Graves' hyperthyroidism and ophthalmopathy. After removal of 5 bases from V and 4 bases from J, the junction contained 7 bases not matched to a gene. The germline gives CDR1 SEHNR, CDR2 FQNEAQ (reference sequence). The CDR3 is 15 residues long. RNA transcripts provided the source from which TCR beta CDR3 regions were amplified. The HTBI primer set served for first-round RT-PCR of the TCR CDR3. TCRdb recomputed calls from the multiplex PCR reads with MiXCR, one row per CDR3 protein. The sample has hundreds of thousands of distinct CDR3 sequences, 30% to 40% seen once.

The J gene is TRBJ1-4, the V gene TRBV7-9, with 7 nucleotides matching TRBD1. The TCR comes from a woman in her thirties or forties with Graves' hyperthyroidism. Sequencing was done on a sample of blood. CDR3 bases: TGTGCCAGCAGCACTTGGACAGGAGTTAATGAAAAACTGTTTTTT. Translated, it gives CASSTWTGVNEKLFF.